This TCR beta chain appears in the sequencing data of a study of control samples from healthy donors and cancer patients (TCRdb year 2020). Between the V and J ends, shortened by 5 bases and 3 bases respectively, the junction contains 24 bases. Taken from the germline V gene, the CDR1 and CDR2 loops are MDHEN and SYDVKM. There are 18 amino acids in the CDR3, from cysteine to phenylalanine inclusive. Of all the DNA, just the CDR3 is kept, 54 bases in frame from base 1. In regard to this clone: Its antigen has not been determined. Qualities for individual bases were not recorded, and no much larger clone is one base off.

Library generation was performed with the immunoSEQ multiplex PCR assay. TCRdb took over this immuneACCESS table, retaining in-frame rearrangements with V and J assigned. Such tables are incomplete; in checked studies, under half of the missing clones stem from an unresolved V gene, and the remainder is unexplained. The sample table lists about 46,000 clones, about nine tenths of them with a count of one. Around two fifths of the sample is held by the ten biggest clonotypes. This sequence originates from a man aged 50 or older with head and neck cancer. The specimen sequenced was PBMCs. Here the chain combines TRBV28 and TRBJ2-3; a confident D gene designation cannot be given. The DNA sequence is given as TGTGCCAGCAGTCCATCCGGCCCCCTGACGACTCGGACAGATACGCAGTATTTT. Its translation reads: CASSPSGPLTTRTDTQYF.